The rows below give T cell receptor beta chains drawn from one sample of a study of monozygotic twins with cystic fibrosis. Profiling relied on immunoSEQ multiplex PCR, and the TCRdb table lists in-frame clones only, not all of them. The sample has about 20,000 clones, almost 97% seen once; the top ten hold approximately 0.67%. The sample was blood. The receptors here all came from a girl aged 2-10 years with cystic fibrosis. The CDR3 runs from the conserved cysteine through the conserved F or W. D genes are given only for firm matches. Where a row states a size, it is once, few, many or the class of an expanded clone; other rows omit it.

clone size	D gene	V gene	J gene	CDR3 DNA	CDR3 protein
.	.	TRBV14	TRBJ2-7	TGTGCCAGCAGCCAAGGGCCCCCTCCCTACGAGCAGTACTTC	CASSQGPPPYEQYF
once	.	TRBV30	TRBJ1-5	TGTGCCTGGAGTGTTAGAGGGCGAGGAGGCAATCAGCCCCAGCATTTT	CAWSVRGRGGNQPQHF
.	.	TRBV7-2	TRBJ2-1	TGTGCCAGCAGCTTAGCGGCCGGCACTTGGGAGCAGTTCTTC	CASSLAAGTWEQFF
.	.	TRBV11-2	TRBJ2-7	TGTGCCAGCAGCTTAGAGTTAAGAACCCTATACGAGCAGTACTTC	CASSLELRTLYEQYF
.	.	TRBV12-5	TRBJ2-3	TGTGCTAGTGGTTTGGTTCTGGGGGGTCGCACAGATACGCAGTATTTT	CASGLVLGGRTDTQYF
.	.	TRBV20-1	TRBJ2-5	TGCAGTGCTAGTTTTGAAGGGACCCAGTACTTC	CSASFEGTQYF
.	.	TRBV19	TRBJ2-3	TGTGCCAGTAGTATGGGGGGGCTCGCCACAGATACGCAGTATTTT	CASSMGGLATDTQYF
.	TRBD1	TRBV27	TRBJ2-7	TGTGCCAGCAGTAAGGGACAGGCCTACGAGCAGTACTTC	CASSKGQAYEQYF
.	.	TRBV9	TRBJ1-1	TGTGCCAGCAGCGTAGGCGCGGACCTCACTGAAGCTTTCTTT	CASSVGADLTEAFF
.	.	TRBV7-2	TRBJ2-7	TGTGCCAGCAGCTTAAAACAGTCCTACGAGCAGTACTTC	CASSLKQSYEQYF
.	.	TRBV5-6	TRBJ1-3	TGTGCCAGCAGCTTGCGCAGGGGTCTAGACACCATATATTTT	CASSLRRGLDTIYF
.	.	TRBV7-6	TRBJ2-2	TGTGCCAGCAGCCGACGTGACGGGGAGCTGTTTTTT	CASSRRDGELFF
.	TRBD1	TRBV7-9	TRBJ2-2	TGTGCCAGCAGAGGGTTACAGGGGGCCTCCGGGGAGCTGTTTTTT	CASRGLQGASGELFF
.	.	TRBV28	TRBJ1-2	TGTGCCAGCAGTTTATCCGCCAACCAGGTCTATGGCTACACCTTC	CASSLSANQVYGYTF
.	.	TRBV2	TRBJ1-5	TGTGCCAGCAGTGAGTTTAGGTTTCAGCCCCAGCATTTT	CASSEFRFQPQHF
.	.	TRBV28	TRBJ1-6	TGTGCCAGCAGTGGGAGACAGGATAATTCACCCCTCCACTTT	CASSGRQDNSPLHF
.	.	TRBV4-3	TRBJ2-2	TGCGCCAGCAGCCGAGACTCAATAGCAGGGCGGAACACCGGGGAGCTGTTTTTT	CASSRDSIAGRNTGELFF
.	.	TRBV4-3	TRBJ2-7	TGCGCCAGCAGCCCTCTCCAAGGCTCTGGGGTTGGCGAGCAGTACTTC	CASSPLQGSGVGEQYF
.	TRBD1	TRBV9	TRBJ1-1	TGTGCCAGCAGCGACACGGACAGGCCTGAAGACACTGAAGCTTTCTTT	CASSDTDRPEDTEAFF
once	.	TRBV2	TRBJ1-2	TGTGCCAGCAGGGGGGAACAGATCTATGGCTACACCTTC	CASRGEQIYGYTF
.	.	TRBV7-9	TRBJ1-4	TGTGCCAGCAGCACGTTAGCAACTAATGAAAAACTGTTTTTT	CASSTLATNEKLFF
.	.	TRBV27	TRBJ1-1	TGTGCCAGCAGTTACAGGACGAACACTGAAGCTTTCTTT	CASSYRTNTEAFF
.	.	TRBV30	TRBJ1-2	TGTGCCTGGAGCCCGACGAGCTATGGCTACACCTTC	CAWSPTSYGYTF
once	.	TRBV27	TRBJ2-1	TGTGCCAGCAGTTTGACGGAAGGCAATGAGCAGTTCTTC	CASSLTEGNEQFF